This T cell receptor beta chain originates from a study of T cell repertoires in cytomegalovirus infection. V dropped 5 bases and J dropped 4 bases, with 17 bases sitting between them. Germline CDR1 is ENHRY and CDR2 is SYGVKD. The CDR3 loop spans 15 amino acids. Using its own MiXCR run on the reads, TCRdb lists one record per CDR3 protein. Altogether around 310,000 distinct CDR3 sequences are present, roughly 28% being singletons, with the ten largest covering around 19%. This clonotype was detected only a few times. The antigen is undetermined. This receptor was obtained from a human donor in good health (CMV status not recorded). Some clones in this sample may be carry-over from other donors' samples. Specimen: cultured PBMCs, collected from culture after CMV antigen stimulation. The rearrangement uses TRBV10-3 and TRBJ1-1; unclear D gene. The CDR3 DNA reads TGTGCCATCAGTAGCGGACGGAGACTCGGCACTGAAGCTTTCTTT. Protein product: CAISSGRRLGTEAFF.